A selection of T cell receptor beta chains follows, all from one sample in a study of neurological immune-mediated disorders. TCRdb redid the calling of the 5' RACE reads with MiXCR, one entry per CDR3 protein. The table shows about 120,000 distinct CDR3 sequences, with around 3% occurring only once. Sequenced material: PBMCs. Receptor source: a woman aged 30 to 39 with multiple sclerosis. CDR3s include the opening cysteine and the closing phenylalanine or tryptophan. The D gene is left open where the match is weak. The listing skips clone size in some rows; elsewhere it reads once, few, many or a size class.

D	V	size	J	DNA	CDR3
-	TRBV9	many	TRBJ2-4	TGTGCCAGCAGCGTAGGGGATAGCAAAAACATTCAGTACTTC	CASSVGDSKNIQYF
TRBD1	TRBV20-1	many	TRBJ1-1	TGCAGTGCTAGAGATCCCGGGGGGGACAGGGGACAGATGAACACTGAAGCTTTCTTT	CSARDPGGDRGQMNTEAFF
TRBD1	TRBV9	many	TRBJ2-3	TGTGCCAGCAGCGTGGGACAGTTCCCAGATACGCAGTATTTT	CASSVGQFPDTQYF
TRBD1	TRBV20-1	many	TRBJ1-6	TGCAGTGCTAGAGTCATAGGACAGGGGTATAATTCACCCCTCCACTTT	CSARVIGQGYNSPLHF
TRBD2	TRBV7-2	many	TRBJ2-3	TGTGCCAGCAGCCCGATAGCGGGGATGAGCACAGATACGCAGTATTTT	CASSPIAGMSTDTQYF
-	TRBV5-6	few	TRBJ1-2	TGTGCCAGCAGCTACCAGTATGGCTACACCTTC	CASSYQYGYTF
-	TRBV29-1	many	TRBJ2-7	TGCAGCGTTGAGGACTCGTCCTACGAGCAGTACTTC	CSVEDSSYEQYF
-	TRBV12-3/TRBV12-4	many	TRBJ1-6	TGTGCCAGCAGCCCGACAGCCGAGAATTCACCCCTCCACTTT	CASSPTAENSPLHF
-	TRBV15	many	TRBJ2-6	TGTGCCACCAGCAGAGGGGGGGAAGTCAACGTCCTGACTTTC	CATSRGGEVNVLTF
-	TRBV5-1	many	TRBJ1-1	TGCGCCAGCAGGGGGAGGATGAACACTGAAGCTTTCTTT	CASRGRMNTEAFF
-	TRBV3-1	many	TRBJ2-1	TGTGCCAGCAGCCAAGTGCGACAAAACAATGAGCAGTTCTTC	CASSQVRQNNEQFF
TRBD1	TRBV20-1	many	TRBJ2-3	TGCAGTGCTACCCAGGGGGTTAGCACAGATACGCAGTATTTT	CSATQGVSTDTQYF
-	TRBV19	many	TRBJ2-7	TGTGCCAGTAGCATGGACTGGCCTTCCTACGAGCAGTACTTC	CASSMDWPSYEQYF
TRBD2	TRBV7-8	many	TRBJ2-1	TGTGCCAGCAGCTTAACCACCCGCGGTAGACTAGCGGGGGGGGGAAATGAGCAGTTCTTC	CASSLTTRGRLAGGGNEQFF
-	TRBV6-6	many	TRBJ2-3	TGTGCCAGCAGCCCTGCTAGTAGGCCAGATACGCAGTATTTT	CASSPASRPDTQYF
-	TRBV20-1	many	TRBJ2-1	TGCAGTGCTACCTCCCCCGCAGGAAATGAGCAGTTCTTC	CSATSPAGNEQFF
TRBD1	TRBV20-1	many	TRBJ2-7	TGCAGTGCTAGAGATTTGGGACAGGGCATGCGCGAGCAGTACTTC	CSARDLGQGMREQYF
-	TRBV2	many	TRBJ1-4	TGTGCCAGCAGTGAAAACGTCCCCTTTGAAAAACTGTTTTTT	CASSENVPFEKLFF
-	TRBV27	many	TRBJ1-2	TGTGCCAGCAGTTTATCGACCTACACCCATGGCTACACCTTC	CASSLSTYTHGYTF
-	TRBV4-1	many	TRBJ2-1	TGCGCCAGCAGCCAAAGTTTGGGACACGTATACAATGAGCAGTTCTTC	CASSQSLGHVYNEQFF
TRBD1	TRBV20-1	few	TRBJ1-1	TGCAAAACGACAGGGGACGGGACTGAAGCTTTCTTT	CKTTGDGTEAFF
-	TRBV5-5	many	TRBJ1-1	TGTGCCAGCAGCCCGATCCTCCCCCCGGTCGCTGAAGCTTTCTTT	CASSPILPPVAEAFF
TRBD2	TRBV27	many	TRBJ2-3	TGTGCCAGCAGCCAAACCGTGTGGCTCGTCGGGAGGAGAGATACGCAGTATTTT	CASSQTVWLVGRRDTQYF
-	TRBV6-1	-	TRBJ1-1	TGTGCCAGCAGGGCGGACCTTATGAACACTGAAGCTTTCTTT	CASRADLMNTEAFF
-	TRBV4-3	many	TRBJ1-4	TGCGCCAGCAGCCAAGGCCCAGGGCTAGGGGGTGAAAAACTGTTTTTT	CASSQGPGLGGEKLFF
-	TRBV5-1	many	TRBJ1-1	TGCGCCAGCAGCTTGGCCGGCATCACTGAAGCTTTCTTT	CASSLAGITEAFF